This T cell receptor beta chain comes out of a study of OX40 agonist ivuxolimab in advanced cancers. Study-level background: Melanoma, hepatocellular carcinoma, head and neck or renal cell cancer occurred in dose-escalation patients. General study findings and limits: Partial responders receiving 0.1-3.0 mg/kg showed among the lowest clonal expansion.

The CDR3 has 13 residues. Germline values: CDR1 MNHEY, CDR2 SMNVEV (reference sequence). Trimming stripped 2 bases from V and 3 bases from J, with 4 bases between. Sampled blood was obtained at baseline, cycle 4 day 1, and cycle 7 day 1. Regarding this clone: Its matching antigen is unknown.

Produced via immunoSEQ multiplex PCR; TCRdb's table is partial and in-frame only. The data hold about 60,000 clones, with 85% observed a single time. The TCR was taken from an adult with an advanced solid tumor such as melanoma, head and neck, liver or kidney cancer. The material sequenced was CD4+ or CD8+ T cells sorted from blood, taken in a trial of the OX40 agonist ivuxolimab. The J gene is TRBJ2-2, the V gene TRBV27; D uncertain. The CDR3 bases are TGTGCCAGCAGTTTAAGGTACACCGGGGAGCTGTTTTTT. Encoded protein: CASSLRYTGELFF.